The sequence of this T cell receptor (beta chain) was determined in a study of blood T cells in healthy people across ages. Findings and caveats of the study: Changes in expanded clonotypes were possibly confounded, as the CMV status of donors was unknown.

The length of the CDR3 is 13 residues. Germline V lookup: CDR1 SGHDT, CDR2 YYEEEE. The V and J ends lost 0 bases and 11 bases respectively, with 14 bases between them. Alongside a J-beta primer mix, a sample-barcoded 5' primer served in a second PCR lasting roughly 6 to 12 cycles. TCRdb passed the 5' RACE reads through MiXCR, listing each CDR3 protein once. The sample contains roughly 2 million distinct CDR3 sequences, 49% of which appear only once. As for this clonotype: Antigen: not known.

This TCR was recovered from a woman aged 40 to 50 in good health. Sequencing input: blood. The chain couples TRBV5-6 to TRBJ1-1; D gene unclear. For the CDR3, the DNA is TGTGCCAGCAGCTTGGTTTCCCCTTCAACGGCTTTCTTT. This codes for CASSLVSPSTAFF.